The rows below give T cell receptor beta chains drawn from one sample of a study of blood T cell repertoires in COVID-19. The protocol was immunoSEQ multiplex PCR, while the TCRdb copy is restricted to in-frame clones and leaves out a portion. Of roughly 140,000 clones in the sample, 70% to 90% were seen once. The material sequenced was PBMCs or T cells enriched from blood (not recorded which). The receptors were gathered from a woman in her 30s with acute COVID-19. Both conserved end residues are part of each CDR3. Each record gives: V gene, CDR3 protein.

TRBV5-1	CASSLTGSGEQFF
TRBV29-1	CSVERGISYNEQFF
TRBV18	CASSLGTGGNEKLFF
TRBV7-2	CASRLGAAFEQYF
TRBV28	CASKAGVLYQETQYF
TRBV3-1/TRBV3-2	CASSQGGASLSGNEQFF
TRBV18	CASSPSSYEQYF
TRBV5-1	CASSGLGSSYNEQFF
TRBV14	CASSVQGSNQPQHF
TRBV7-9	CASSPSGRAGEQYF
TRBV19	CASSMAQGPDSPLHF
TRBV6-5	CASNRPGQGMQPQHF
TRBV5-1	CASSFVKTGVGNTDTQYF
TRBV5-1	CASSLASYSEQYF
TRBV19	CASRKGSSYNEQFF
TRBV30	CAWSVDSQDTQYF
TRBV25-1	CASEGQGYTEAFF
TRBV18	CASSPTRDINNSPLHF
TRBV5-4	CASSSGLAGGETQYF
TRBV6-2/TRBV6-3	CASSQGETYNEQFF
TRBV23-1	CASRPRGYKPQHF
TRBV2	CASSEGRGTYTDTQYF
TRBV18	CASSPGTGVSPLHF
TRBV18	CASSLKLVGTGEKLFF